This T cell receptor (beta chain) was documented in a study of T cells in localized non-small cell lung cancer. With 0 bases removed from V and 3 bases from J, the gap between germline ends came to 9 bases. Germline V gene data show CDR1 as SGHRS and CDR2 as YFSETQ. The CDR3 sequence is 14 residues long. The assay was immunoSEQ multiplex PCR, and TCRdb's table has in-frame clones only and misses some. The table has approximately 31,000 clones, 87% seen once. This receptor was obtained from a man aged 40 to 69 with stage III lung adenocarcinoma. The chain combines TRBV5-1 with TRBJ1-2, with unresolved D. The sequences come from peripheral blood mononuclear cells, collected before any cancer treatment. The CDR3, as DNA: TGCGCCAGCAGCTTGGAGGCAGGTCACTATGGCTACACCTTC. Protein sequence: CASSLEAGHYGYTF. The full variable domain, completed using reference TRBV5-1 and TRBJ1-2, is KAGVTQTPRYLIKTRGQQVTLSCSPISGHRSVSWYQQTPGQGLQFLFEYFSETQRNKGNFPGRFSGRQFSNSRSEMNVSTLELGDSALYLCASSLEAGHYGYTFGSGTRLTVV.